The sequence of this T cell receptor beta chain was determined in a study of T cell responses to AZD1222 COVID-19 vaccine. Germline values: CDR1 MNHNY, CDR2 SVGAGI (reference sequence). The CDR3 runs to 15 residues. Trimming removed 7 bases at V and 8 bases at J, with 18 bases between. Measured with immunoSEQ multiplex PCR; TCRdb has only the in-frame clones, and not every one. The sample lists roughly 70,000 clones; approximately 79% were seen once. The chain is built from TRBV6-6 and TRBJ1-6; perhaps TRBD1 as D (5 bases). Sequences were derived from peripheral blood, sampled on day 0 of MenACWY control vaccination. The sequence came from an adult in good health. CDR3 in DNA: TGTGCCAGCAAGATGTGGACAAACACGGATTCACCCCTCCACTTT. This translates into CASKMWTNTDSPLHF.